The clone carrying this T cell receptor beta chain has only one observation. Its antigen is as yet unknown. The data were produced by immunoSEQ multiplex PCR, yet TCRdb's version contains in-frame clones alone and is incomplete. The sample carries some 180,000 clones, roughly 85% recorded once. These data come from a study of Ad26.COV2.S vaccination and SARS-CoV-2 variants. Overall study results and limits: Individuals receiving vaccine had higher spike-specific TCR breadth than placebo recipients did.

Germline CDR1 SNHLY, CDR2 FYNNEI. V shed 4 bases and J shed 7 bases, with 13 bases lying between them. This CDR3 is 14 amino acids long. The source of this sequence is a human donor who had recovered from COVID-19. The material sequenced was peripheral blood, taken after recovery from COVID-19. This chain joins TRBV2 and TRBJ2-2, with D possibly TRBD1 on 6 matching bases. The DNA of the CDR3 is TGTGCCAGCAGTGTGGGGACACGAGGCGGGGAGCTGTTTTTT. Translating gives CASSVGTRGGELFF.